These 5 T cell receptor beta chains came from one sample sequenced in a study of OX40 agonist ivuxolimab in advanced cancers. Measured with immunoSEQ multiplex PCR; TCRdb has only the in-frame clones, and not every one. The sample contains some 39,000 clones, approximately 79% of which appear only once. This sample comprised CD4+ or CD8+ T cells sorted from blood, obtained in a trial of the OX40 agonist ivuxolimab. The receptors were gathered from an adult with an advanced solid tumor such as melanoma, head and neck, liver or kidney cancer.

The V call is TRBV10-3, the J call TRBJ1-4, with 10 bases fitting TRBD1. CDR3 length equals 13 residues. The J segment lost 8 bases and the V segment lost 11 bases, leaving 8 bases of the junction unmatched. Per germline, CDR1 ENHRY and CDR2 SYGVKD. CDR3: CAVTGGGREKLFF. CDR3 bases: TGTGCCGTGACAGGGGGCGGAAGGGAAAAACTGTTTTTT.

This clone was found a few times. The chain carries TRBV19 and TRBJ2-3; 8 bases are shared with TRBD1. CDR1 is LNHDA and CDR2 is SQIVND in the germline V gene (reference sequence). This CDR3 comprises 14 residues. V trimming: 4 bases; J trimming: 5 bases; junction bases outside the gene matches: 5. This CDR3 reads CASSKTGVIDTQYF. Here the CDR3 DNA reads TGTGCCAGTAGTAAGACAGGGGTTATAGATACGCAGTATTTT.

The chain employs TRBV2 and TRBJ2-1; possibly TRBD1 for D (6 bases). This CDR3 contains 15 residues. Germline CDR1 SNHLY, CDR2 FYNNEI. Trimming shortened V by 2 bases and J by 6 bases, and 14 bases separated the two germline ends. The CDR3 DNA sequence: TGTGCCAGCAGTGAAAGGCAGGGGAAGGTCAATGAGCAGTTCTTC. Amino acid sequence: CASSERQGKVNEQFF.

V gene TRBV6-5 combines with J gene TRBJ1-4; no clear D. The CDR3 has 14 amino acids. CDR1 is MNHEY and CDR2 is SVGAGI in the germline V gene. V lost 5 bases and J 5 bases, leaving 12 bases between the germline ends. The CDR3 DNA sequence: TGTGCCAGCAGTGACCCGGGAGTCAATGAAAAACTGTTTTTT. Translation gives CASSDPGVNEKLFF.

The chain employs TRBV12-5 and TRBJ2-1; possibly TRBD1 for D (5 bases). This CDR3 is 13 amino acids long. The germline V gene encodes CDR1 LGHNT and CDR2 FRNRAP. V shed 6 bases and J shed 13 bases, with 19 bases lying between them. The CDR3: CASGTNPQGQQFF. CDR3 in DNA: TGTGCTAGTGGAACAAACCCGCAGGGTCAACAGTTCTTC.